Listed below are T cell receptor beta chains from one sample, sequenced in a study of T cell responses to AZD1222 COVID-19 vaccine. Produced via immunoSEQ multiplex PCR; TCRdb's table is partial and in-frame only. The sample shows roughly 180,000 clones, around 90% of them seen only once. The sequencing used peripheral blood, collected 28 days after the second AZD1222 dose. All receptors derive from an adult who received the AZD1222 COVID-19 vaccine. CDR3s include the opening cysteine and the closing phenylalanine or tryptophan. D genes are given only for firm matches. Some rows have no size entry. The others give once, few or many, or a class for an expanded clone.

clone size: .; J gene: TRBJ1-1; V gene: TRBV5-1; D gene: .; CDR3 DNA: TGCGCCAGCAGCTCGTTCACTCCAGGGAACACTGAAGCTTTCTTT; CDR3 protein: CASSSFTPGNTEAFF
clone size: .; J gene: TRBJ2-7; V gene: TRBV4-1; D gene: TRBD1; CDR3 DNA: TGCGCCAGCAGCCACGACAGGGGCTCCTACGAGCAGTACTTC; CDR3 protein: CASSHDRGSYEQYF
clone size: .; J gene: TRBJ1-2; V gene: TRBV28; D gene: .; CDR3 DNA: TGTGCCAGCAAGGGGGATGGGGCTGGCTACACCTTC; CDR3 protein: CASKGDGAGYTF
clone size: .; J gene: TRBJ1-2; V gene: TRBV9; D gene: TRBD1; CDR3 DNA: TGTGCCAGCACCGGGACAGAGTCCTATGGCTACACCTTC; CDR3 protein: CASTGTESYGYTF
clone size: .; J gene: TRBJ2-7; V gene: TRBV5-1; D gene: .; CDR3 DNA: TGCGCCAGCAGCTTGGCGGTGGGGATGGAGGAGCAGTACTTC; CDR3 protein: CASSLAVGMEEQYF
clone size: .; J gene: TRBJ1-1; V gene: TRBV4-2; D gene: .; CDR3 DNA: TGTGCCAGCAGCCAAATGACAGGGAACACTGAAGCTTTCTTT; CDR3 protein: CASSQMTGNTEAFF
clone size: .; J gene: TRBJ1-1; V gene: TRBV28; D gene: .; CDR3 DNA: TGTGCCAGCAGTTTATTAGGGAACACTGAAGCTTTCTTT; CDR3 protein: CASSLLGNTEAFF
clone size: .; J gene: TRBJ1-1; V gene: TRBV28; D gene: .; CDR3 DNA: TGTGCCAGCACGCCTGTTTCGATCAGTCTGAACACTGAAGCTTTCTTT; CDR3 protein: CASTPVSISLNTEAFF
clone size: .; J gene: TRBJ1-1; V gene: TRBV29-1; D gene: TRBD1; CDR3 DNA: TGCAGCGGTGGACAGGGGAACACTGAAGCTTTCTTT; CDR3 protein: CSGGQGNTEAFF
clone size: .; J gene: TRBJ1-2; V gene: TRBV30; D gene: .; CDR3 DNA: TGTGCCTGGAGTGTTATAGGGAGGGCAGAAGGCTACACCTTC; CDR3 protein: CAWSVIGRAEGYTF
clone size: .; J gene: TRBJ2-7; V gene: TRBV7-9; D gene: .; CDR3 DNA: TGTGCCAGCAGCTTACCCGGGACACCCGGTGAGCAGTACTTC; CDR3 protein: CASSLPGTPGEQYF
clone size: .; J gene: TRBJ1-4; V gene: TRBV19; D gene: TRBD1; CDR3 DNA: TGTGCCAGTAGTATTGGTCGGGGACAGGGGAATGAAAAACTGTTTTTT; CDR3 protein: CASSIGRGQGNEKLFF
clone size: .; J gene: TRBJ2-3; V gene: TRBV7-2; D gene: TRBD2; CDR3 DNA: TGTGCCAGCAGCTTCGGCGGGAGGGAACCAGGTGCGCAGTATTTT; CDR3 protein: CASSFGGREPGAQYF
clone size: .; J gene: TRBJ1-4; V gene: TRBV15; D gene: .; CDR3 DNA: TGTGCCACCAGCAGAGATGGGGGGACTAATGAAAAACTGTTTTTT; CDR3 protein: CATSRDGGTNEKLFF
clone size: .; J gene: TRBJ1-1; V gene: TRBV29-1; D gene: .; CDR3 DNA: TGCAGCGATGGATCAGACCAGAACACTGAAGCTTTCTTT; CDR3 protein: CSDGSDQNTEAFF
clone size: .; J gene: TRBJ2-7; V gene: TRBV4-1; D gene: .; CDR3 DNA: TGCGCCAGCAGCCAAGATGGGATTGGAGGGGGCTACGAGCAGTACTTC; CDR3 protein: CASSQDGIGGGYEQYF
clone size: once; J gene: TRBJ1-5; V gene: TRBV4-1; D gene: .; CDR3 DNA: TGCGCCAGCAGCCAAATAGGCAATCAGCCCCAGCATTTT; CDR3 protein: CASSQIGNQPQHF
clone size: .; J gene: TRBJ2-2; V gene: TRBV7-2; D gene: .; CDR3 DNA: TGTGCCAGCAGCTTATACCCGGGACCGAGGAACACCGGGGAGCTGTTTTTT; CDR3 protein: CASSLYPGPRNTGELFF
clone size: .; J gene: TRBJ1-4; V gene: TRBV28; D gene: .; CDR3 DNA: TGTGCCAGCAGTCCCGCGTCCGGACAGCCCTTTCTAAAACTGTTTTTT; CDR3 protein: CASSPASGQPFLKLFF
clone size: .; J gene: TRBJ2-7; V gene: TRBV7-9; D gene: .; CDR3 DNA: TGTGCCAGCGGGGGGGGGCGAAGCTACGAGCAGTACTTC; CDR3 protein: CASGGGRSYEQYF
clone size: .; J gene: TRBJ1-2; V gene: TRBV20-1; D gene: .; CDR3 DNA: TGCAGTGCTAGTTCCCTTAGGCAGAACGATGGCTACACCTTC; CDR3 protein: CSASSLRQNDGYTF
clone size: .; J gene: TRBJ1-2; V gene: TRBV27; D gene: TRBD1; CDR3 DNA: TGTGCCAGCAGGACAGGGGCGAGGGGCTACACCTTC; CDR3 protein: CASRTGARGYTF
clone size: .; J gene: TRBJ2-1; V gene: TRBV2; D gene: .; CDR3 DNA: TGTGCCAGCAGTTTGGATCCGGGACTCGCCATGGGGGAGCAGTTCTTC; CDR3 protein: CASSLDPGLAMGEQFF
clone size: .; J gene: TRBJ2-1; V gene: TRBV7-8; D gene: .; CDR3 DNA: TGTGCCAGCAGTGCTCGCGGAGGCTCCTACAATGAGCAGTTCTTC; CDR3 protein: CASSARGGSYNEQFF
clone size: once; J gene: TRBJ1-1; V gene: TRBV12-3/TRBV12-4; D gene: .; CDR3 DNA: TGTGCCAGCAGTTTAGACCCCGGACAGGAAGCTTTCTTT; CDR3 protein: CASSLDPGQEAFF
clone size: .; J gene: TRBJ1-2; V gene: TRBV6-4; D gene: .; CDR3 DNA: TGTGCCAGCAATGGGGGGATCGGAGGCTACACCTTC; CDR3 protein: CASNGGIGGYTF
clone size: few; J gene: TRBJ2-2; V gene: TRBV6-1; D gene: .; CDR3 DNA: TGTGCCAGCAGTGAGATAAACACCGGGGAGCTGTTTTTT; CDR3 protein: CASSEINTGELFF
clone size: .; J gene: TRBJ2-7; V gene: TRBV9; D gene: TRBD2; CDR3 DNA: TGTGCCAGCAGCGCCGGGACTAGCGGGAGTTTGTACGAGCAGTACTTC; CDR3 protein: CASSAGTSGSLYEQYF
clone size: .; J gene: TRBJ1-2; V gene: TRBV5-4; D gene: .; CDR3 DNA: TGTGCCAGCAGTCAGGACCCAGCCTATGGCTACACCTTC; CDR3 protein: CASSQDPAYGYTF
clone size: once; J gene: TRBJ2-1; V gene: TRBV5-6; D gene: .; CDR3 DNA: TGTGCCAGCAGCTCCGGGGCGTACAATGAGCAGTTCTTC; CDR3 protein: CASSSGAYNEQFF
clone size: .; J gene: TRBJ1-2; V gene: TRBV13; D gene: .; CDR3 DNA: TGTGCCAGCAGCCCACGGACAGCTGACGCCAAGAGAGGGGGCTACACCTTC; CDR3 protein: CASSPRTADAKRGGYTF
clone size: .; J gene: TRBJ2-1; V gene: TRBV30; D gene: .; CDR3 DNA: TGTGCCTGGAGTCCCGGAAGCTCCTACAATGAGCAGTTCTTC; CDR3 protein: CAWSPGSSYNEQFF
clone size: few; J gene: TRBJ1-3; V gene: TRBV28; D gene: .; CDR3 DNA: TGTGCCAGCAGTTTAGCGCCACACTCTGGAAACACCATATATTTT; CDR3 protein: CASSLAPHSGNTIYF
clone size: .; J gene: TRBJ1-1; V gene: TRBV28; D gene: TRBD1; CDR3 DNA: TGTGCCAGCAGACCTACAGGGGGCGCGGCTTTCTTT; CDR3 protein: CASRPTGGAAFF
clone size: .; J gene: TRBJ2-5; V gene: TRBV6-2/TRBV6-3; D gene: .; CDR3 DNA: TGTGCCAGCAGTACTCGGAAGAGAAGCCAAGAGACCCAGTACTTC; CDR3 protein: CASSTRKRSQETQYF
clone size: .; J gene: TRBJ1-1; V gene: TRBV7-2; D gene: .; CDR3 DNA: TGTGCCAGCAGCTTAGGTAGGGGGGGATGGACTGAAGCTTTCTTT; CDR3 protein: CASSLGRGGWTEAFF
clone size: .; J gene: TRBJ1-3; V gene: TRBV28; D gene: .; CDR3 DNA: TGTGCCAGCAGTTTATACAGGTTTCCCTCTGGAAACACCATATATTTT; CDR3 protein: CASSLYRFPSGNTIYF
clone size: .; J gene: TRBJ2-7; V gene: TRBV28; D gene: .; CDR3 DNA: TGTGCCACCAGGAAAGGACTGGCAGGGCCCGAGCAGTACTTC; CDR3 protein: CATRKGLAGPEQYF
clone size: .; J gene: TRBJ2-5; V gene: TRBV4-2; D gene: .; CDR3 DNA: TGTGCCAGCAGCCTAACTACGGTTAGCGACCAGTACTTC; CDR3 protein: CASSLTTVSDQYF
clone size: .; J gene: TRBJ2-1; V gene: TRBV4-3; D gene: .; CDR3 DNA: TGCGCCAGCAGCCAAGAACCGGGTAGCTACAATGAGCAGTTCTTC; CDR3 protein: CASSQEPGSYNEQFF
clone size: .; J gene: TRBJ1-1; V gene: TRBV5-4; D gene: TRBD1; CDR3 DNA: TGTGCCAGCAGCCCCCGGGACAGGGGGTGGAGGACTGAAGCTTTCTTT; CDR3 protein: CASSPRDRGWRTEAFF
clone size: .; J gene: TRBJ2-7; V gene: TRBV28; D gene: TRBD1; CDR3 DNA: TGTGCCAGCAGCCCACTAACAGGGGGCGGCGAGCAGTACTTC; CDR3 protein: CASSPLTGGGEQYF